These T cell receptor beta chains were read from a single sample in a study of CD8+CD57+ T cells in acquired aplastic anemia. Via MiXCR, TCRdb re-called the reads, giving one row per CDR3 protein. The profile shows approximately 150,000 distinct CDR3 sequences, roughly 48% of them singletons. Sequencing used sorted CD4+, CD8+, or CD8+CD57+ T cells (not recorded which) from PBMCs. Receptors were obtained from a human donor with aplastic anemia. CDR3s include the opening cysteine and the closing phenylalanine or tryptophan. D genes are given only for firm matches. The size entry is marked missing in some rows and otherwise reads once, few, many or a size class.

clone size,CDR3 length,J gene,D gene,V gene,CDR3 DNA,CDR3 protein
many,13,TRBJ1-2,-,TRBV4-1,TGCGCCAGCAGCCAAGTACAGGACTATGGCTACACCTTC,CASSQVQDYGYTF
-,17,TRBJ2-5,TRBD2,TRBV15,TGTGCCACCAGCAGGTTACTAGCGGGGGGGCGCCGAGAGACCCAGTACTTC,CATSRLLAGGRRETQYF
-,17,TRBJ2-3,TRBD2,TRBV9,TGTGCCAGCAGCGCCGAGACTAGCGGGAGTATGGGAGATACGCAGTATTTT,CASSAETSGSMGDTQYF
-,11,TRBJ1-2,-,TRBV7-6,TGTGCCAGCAGCTACAGTTCTGGCTACACCTTC,CASSYSSGYTF
-,14,TRBJ1-4,-,TRBV2,TGTGCCAGCAGTGAAGTGTCAGTTAATGAAAAACTGTTTTTT,CASSEVSVNEKLFF
-,14,TRBJ2-7,-,TRBV20-1,TGCAGTGCTAGAGGGCGGGAACAAACCTACGAGCAGTACTTC,CSARGREQTYEQYF
once,18,TRBJ2-7,TRBD1,TRBV19,TGTGCCAGTAGTACCGTTATTACTTACGGACAGGAAGCCTACGAGCAGTACTTC,CASSTVITYGQEAYEQYF
-,13,TRBJ1-5,-,TRBV10-3,TGTGCCATCCGGATGGGGGTCGATCAGCCCCAGCATTTT,CAIRMGVDQPQHF
many,16,TRBJ1-2,-,TRBV10-3,TGTGCCATCAGTGACGTGAGACAGGAGGACCACTATGGCTACACCTTC,CAISDVRQEDHYGYTF
many,14,TRBJ1-6,-,TRBV12-3/TRBV12-4,TGTGCCAGCAGTTTGTACGGGGGGGGATCACCCCTCCACTTT,CASSLYGGGSPLHF
-,15,TRBJ2-6,TRBD2,TRBV2,TGTGCCAGCAGTGGGGAGGGCTCTGGGGCCAACGTCCTGACTTTC,CASSGEGSGANVLTF
-,14,TRBJ1-2,-,TRBV6-1,TGTGCCACCACCCCCACCGGGGGGAACTATGGCTACACCTTC,CATTPTGGNYGYTF
few,15,TRBJ2-2,TRBD1,TRBV27,TGTGCCAGCAGAACGACAGGGAAGAACACCGGGGAGCTGTTTTTT,CASRTTGKNTGELFF
many,14,TRBJ2-7,TRBD2,TRBV6-5,TGTGCCACCCGAGTAGAGCTAGCGGCCTACGAGCAGTACTTC,CATRVELAAYEQYF
many,14,TRBJ2-7,-,TRBV20-1,TGCAGTGCTAGCCTACTTCGAGGGACCTACGAGCAGTACTTC,CSASLLRGTYEQYF
many,14,TRBJ2-1,TRBD2,TRBV29-1,TGCAGCGTTGAATGGCGGGGGGCTTACAATGAGCAGTTCTTC,CSVEWRGAYNEQFF
-,15,TRBJ1-2,TRBD1,TRBV20-1,TGCAGTGCTAGTGAACCGACAGGGGCGGGCTATGGCTACACCTTC,CSASEPTGAGYGYTF
-,16,TRBJ1-2,-,TRBV20-1,TGCAGTGCCAGAGATTTCGCGGTGAGATATAACTACGGCTACACCTTC,CSARDFAVRYNYGYTF
-,14,TRBJ2-2,-,TRBV10-2,TGCGCCAGCAGTGAGTCAGGGCGCACCGGGGAGCTGTTTTTT,CASSESGRTGELFF
-,14,TRBJ2-1,TRBD2,TRBV19,TGTGCCAGTGAGAGCGGGACTTCCTACAATGAGCAGTTCTTC,CASESGTSYNEQFF
many,16,TRBJ2-3,TRBD2,TRBV7-8,TGTGCCAGCAGCTTAGAGTTAGGCGGGGGGGTTTATACGCAGTATTTT,CASSLELGGGVYTQYF
many,14,TRBJ1-2,TRBD1,TRBV6-5,TGTGCCAGCAGTTACTCAGGCGGGACAGGTGGCTACACCTTC,CASSYSGGTGGYTF
few,16,TRBJ1-2,-,TRBV7-8,TGTGCCAGCAGCGGAGGAAGACTGCGCAACCTCTATGGCTACACCTTC,CASSGGRLRNLYGYTF
-,15,TRBJ2-7,TRBD2,TRBV7-6,TGTGCCAGCAGCTTCACCCGGGACTACATCTACGAGCAGTACTTC,CASSFTRDYIYEQYF
many,16,TRBJ1-2,-,TRBV5-1,TGCGCCAGCAGCTTGGGAAGAGTGGCAGATAACTATGGCTACACCTTC,CASSLGRVADNYGYTF
-,14,TRBJ2-1,-,TRBV12-3/TRBV12-4,TGTGCCAGCAGGAGATCAGGGGTTTGGGATGAGCAGTTCTTC,CASRRSGVWDEQFF
many,16,TRBJ1-3,-,TRBV9,TGTGCCAGCAGCGTAGAGGGAATGATCTGGGGAAACACCATATATTTT,CASSVEGMIWGNTIYF
-,14,TRBJ1-1,-,TRBV29-1,TGCAGCGTTGAAGATCCTTTCCAGGGTGCTGAAGCTTTCTTT,CSVEDPFQGAEAFF
-,13,TRBJ2-7,-,TRBV27,TGTGCCAGCAGTAACCCGACAGGCTACGAGCAGTACTTC,CASSNPTGYEQYF
-,14,TRBJ2-2,-,TRBV19,TGTGCCAGTAGTATGGATAGGAACACCGGGGAGCTGTTTTTT,CASSMDRNTGELFF
-,14,TRBJ2-7,-,TRBV4-2,TGTGCCAGCAGCCGAGAGGCCAGTTACTACGAGCAGTACTTC,CASSREASYYEQYF
many,15,TRBJ2-1,TRBD1,TRBV15,TGTGCCACCTCATTATCGGGACAGGGCTACAATGAGCAGTTCTTC,CATSLSGQGYNEQFF
-,17,TRBJ2-1,TRBD1,TRBV5-1,TGCGCCAGCAGCTTGATACAGGGGGCGAGCTCCTACAATGAGCAGTTCTTC,CASSLIQGASSYNEQFF
many,13,TRBJ1-1,-,TRBV7-2,TGTGCCAGCAGCTTCCAATCATTCCCTGAAGCTTTCTTT,CASSFQSFPEAFF
few,13,TRBJ2-1,-,TRBV5-4,TGTGCCAGCAGCCCCAGGACAGATAATGAGCAGTTCTTC,CASSPRTDNEQFF
few,12,TRBJ2-5,-,TRBV7-3,TGTGCCAGCAGCCGCGAGGGAGAGACCCAGTACTTC,CASSREGETQYF
many,14,TRBJ1-2,-,TRBV7-2,TGTGCCAGCAGCTTAGCTGGCAGGGTCATTGGCTACACCTTC,CASSLAGRVIGYTF
many,16,TRBJ1-4,TRBD1,TRBV5-5,TGTGCCAGCAGCTCAGGAACAGGGACAGCGAATGAAAAACTGTTTTTT,CASSSGTGTANEKLFF
many,14,TRBJ1-2,-,TRBV5-8,TGTGCCAGCAGCTTGGCCCAGACTCGGGCGGGCTACACCTTC,CASSLAQTRAGYTF
once,16,TRBJ1-1,-,TRBV25-1,TGTGCCAGCAGTGAATCATACGGGGTGGATAACACTGAAGCTTTCTTT,CASSESYGVDNTEAFF
few,13,TRBJ2-7,-,TRBV6-1,TGTGCCAGCAGTGAAGGGGGGCCCTACGAGCAGTACTTC,CASSEGGPYEQYF
-,15,TRBJ1-5,-,TRBV19,TGTGCCAGTAGCATGGGCAGGGTAGGCAATCAGCCCCAGCATTTT,CASSMGRVGNQPQHF
-,14,TRBJ1-1,-,TRBV25-1,TGTGCCACCCGGGGAGGGACACCCGGGCATGAAGCTTTCTTT,CATRGGTPGHEAFF
once,12,TRBJ2-2,-,TRBV29-1,TGCAGTCCGGACACGAACACCGGGGAGCTGTTTTTT,CSPDTNTGELFF
-,14,TRBJ2-5,-,TRBV9,TGTGCCAGCAGCGTAGGTGGTAGACAAGAGACCCAGTACTTC,CASSVGGRQETQYF
many,12,TRBJ2-3,-,TRBV10-1,TGCGCCAGCAGTGTGCGGGGAGATACGCAGTATTTT,CASSVRGDTQYF
-,15,TRBJ2-2,TRBD1,TRBV29-1,TGCAGCGTGCGCTCCGGGACAGGGGGGAGCGGGGAGCTGTTTTTT,CSVRSGTGGSGELFF
few,15,TRBJ2-5,-,TRBV3-1,TGTGCCAGCAGCCAAGTCCGGGGCTTCCAAGAGACCCAGTACTTC,CASSQVRGFQETQYF
-,14,TRBJ1-2,-,TRBV4-1,TGCGCCAGCAGCCAAGAGACAGCCCGATGGGGCTACACCTTC,CASSQETARWGYTF
-,13,TRBJ2-3,-,TRBV10-1,TGCGCCAGCAGTGAGAGGGTTTTAGATACGCAGTATTTT,CASSERVLDTQYF
-,16,TRBJ1-2,-,TRBV15,TGTGCCACCAGCAGAGTAGGCCTCGAGGTCGTTTATGGCTACACCTTC,CATSRVGLEVVYGYTF
-,15,TRBJ2-7,TRBD2,TRBV3-1,TGTGCCTGCAGCCTGACTAGCGGGAGTACTACGGGGCAGTACTTC,CACSLTSGSTTGQYF
-,13,TRBJ1-1,-,TRBV10-3,TGTGCCAGCGGGCGGGCCGTGAACACTGAAGCTTTCTTT,CASGRAVNTEAFF
-,14,TRBJ2-3,TRBD1,TRBV2,TGTGCCAGCAGAGGGGACAGGGGCATATATACGCAGTATTTT,CASRGDRGIYTQYF
-,14,TRBJ1-2,TRBD1,TRBV10-3,TGTGCCATCAGTGAGTCCGACAGGGGCTATGGCTACACCTTC,CAISESDRGYGYTF
many,15,TRBJ1-3,-,TRBV20-1,TGCAGTGCTGCGAGGGGCAGGTGGGAAGGAAACACCATATATTTT,CSAARGRWEGNTIYF
-,14,TRBJ2-1,-,TRBV6-5,TGTGCCAGCAGTTACCCCCTACCTACCAATGAGCAGTTCTTC,CASSYPLPTNEQFF
few,11,TRBJ2-5,-,TRBV20-1,TGCAGTGCTAGAGGCGGAGAGACCCAGTACTTC,CSARGGETQYF
-,13,TRBJ1-4,-,TRBV2,TGTGCCAGCAGAGGAACCAAGGTAGAAAAACTGTTTTTT,CASRGTKVEKLFF